This paragraph reports one TCR beta chain. What it binds is unknown. The entry originates in a study of human thymus T cells. Study-wide results and limits: Repertoires sampled from thymus and blood appeared biased in V and J gene usage. There were highly overlapping thymic repertoires among unrelated individuals, as related research reported.

Resections from corrective heart surgery supplied the thymus tissue. Having corrective surgery for congenital heart defects, healthy Finnish infants were the ones who donated. V was pared by 0 bases and J by 5 bases, with 4 bases between. From germline, CDR1 is GTSNPN and CDR2 SVGIG (reference sequence). This CDR3 region has 11 residues. Profiling relied on immunoSEQ multiplex PCR, and the TCRdb table lists in-frame clones only, not all of them. The sample includes some 120,000 clones, about 93% of them seen just once. The sample was thymus tissue. The J gene is TRBJ1-2, the V gene TRBV30; D gene uncertain. The sequence was collected from a boy in the first two years of life with a congenital heart defect but otherwise immunologically healthy. The CDR3 DNA reads TGTGCCTGGAGTGTACAGTATGGCTACACCTTC. Amino acids: CAWSVQYGYTF. Filled out from reference TRBV30 and TRBJ1-2, the complete variable domain reads SQTIHQWPATLVQPVGSPLSLECTVEGTSNPNLYWYRQAAGRGLQLLFYSVGIGQISSEVPQNLSASRPQDRQFILSSKKLLLSDSGFYLCAWSVQYGYTFGSGTRLTVV.